The clone carrying this T cell receptor (beta chain) was found a few times. The entry originates in a study of CD8 T cells in ankylosing spondylitis. In TCRdb, the 5' RACE reads were re-called with MiXCR into one record per CDR3 protein. Among just over 350,000 distinct CDR3 sequences, 20% to 25% were seen once, and the ten largest hold 13%. V was trimmed by 4 bases and J by 0 bases, leaving 12 bases between them. CDR3 size: 15 residues. Germline V CDR1 and CDR2: DFQATT, SNEGSKA (reference sequence). This sequence originates from a male donor with ankylosing spondylitis or in good health (not recorded which). The chain carries TRBV20-1 and TRBJ2-2; D not resolved. The sequenced sample was blood, either unsorted or a sorted T cell fraction (not recorded which). The CDR3 region has the DNA TGCAGTGCTATCGCAGGACGGGCGAACACCGGGGAGCTGTTTTTT. It yields the protein CSAIAGRANTGELFF.